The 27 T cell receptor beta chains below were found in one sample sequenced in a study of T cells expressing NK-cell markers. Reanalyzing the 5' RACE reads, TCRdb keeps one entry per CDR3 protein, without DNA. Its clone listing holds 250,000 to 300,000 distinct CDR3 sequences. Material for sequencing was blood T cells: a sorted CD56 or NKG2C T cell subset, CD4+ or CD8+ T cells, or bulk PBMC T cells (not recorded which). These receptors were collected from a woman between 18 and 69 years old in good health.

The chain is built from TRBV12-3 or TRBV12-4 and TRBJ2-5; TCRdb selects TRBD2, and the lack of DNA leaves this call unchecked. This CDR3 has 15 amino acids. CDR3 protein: CASSSPRLTQETQYF.

The CDR3 protein is CASSLGSLAGGYTDTQYF. The chain carries TRBV7-2 and TRBJ2-3; the D call from TCRdb, TRBD2, cannot be confirmed without DNA. Germline loops: CDR1 SGHTA, CDR2 FQGNSA. The CDR3 is 18 amino acids.

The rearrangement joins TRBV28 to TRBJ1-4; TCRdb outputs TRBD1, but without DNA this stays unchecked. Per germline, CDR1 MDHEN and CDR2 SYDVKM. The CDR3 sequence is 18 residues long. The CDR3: CASSPTGGRIFANEKLFF.

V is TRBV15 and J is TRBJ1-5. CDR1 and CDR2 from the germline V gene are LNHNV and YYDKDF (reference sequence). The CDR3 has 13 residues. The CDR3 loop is CATSLQGNQPQHF.

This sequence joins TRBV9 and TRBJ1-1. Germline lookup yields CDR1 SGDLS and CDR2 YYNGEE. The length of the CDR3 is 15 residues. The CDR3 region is CASSATVFMNTEAFF.

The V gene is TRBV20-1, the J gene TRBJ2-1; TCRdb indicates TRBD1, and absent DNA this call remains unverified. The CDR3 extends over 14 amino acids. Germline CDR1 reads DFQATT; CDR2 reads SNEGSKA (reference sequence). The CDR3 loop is CSAKRSAPYNEQFF.

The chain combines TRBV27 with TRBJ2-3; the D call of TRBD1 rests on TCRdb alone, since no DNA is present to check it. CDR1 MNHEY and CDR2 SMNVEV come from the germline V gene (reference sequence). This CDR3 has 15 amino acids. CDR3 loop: CASSGRGLSTDTQYF.

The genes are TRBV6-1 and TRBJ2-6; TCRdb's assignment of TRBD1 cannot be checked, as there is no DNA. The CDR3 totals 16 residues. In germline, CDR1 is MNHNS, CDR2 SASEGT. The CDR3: CASIRQGTPGANVLTF.

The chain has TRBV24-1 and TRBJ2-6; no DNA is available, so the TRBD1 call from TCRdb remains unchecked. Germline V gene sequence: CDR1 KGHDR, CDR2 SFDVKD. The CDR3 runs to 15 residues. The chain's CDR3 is CATSDSLGGANVLTF.

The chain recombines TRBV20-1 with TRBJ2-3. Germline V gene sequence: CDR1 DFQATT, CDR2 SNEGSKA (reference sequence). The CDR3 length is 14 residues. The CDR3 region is CSARDPRSSATQYF.

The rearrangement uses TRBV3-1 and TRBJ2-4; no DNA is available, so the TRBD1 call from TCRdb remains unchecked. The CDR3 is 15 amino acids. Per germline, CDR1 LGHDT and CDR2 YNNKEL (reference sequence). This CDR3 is CASSRSAGGRNIQYF.

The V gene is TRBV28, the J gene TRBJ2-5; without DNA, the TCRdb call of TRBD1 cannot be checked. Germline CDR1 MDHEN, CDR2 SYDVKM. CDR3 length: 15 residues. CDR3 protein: CASSFPGRGQETQYF.

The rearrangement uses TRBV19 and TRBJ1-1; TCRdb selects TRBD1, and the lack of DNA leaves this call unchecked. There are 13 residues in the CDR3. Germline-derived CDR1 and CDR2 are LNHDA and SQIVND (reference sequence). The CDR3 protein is CASSETVNTEAFF.

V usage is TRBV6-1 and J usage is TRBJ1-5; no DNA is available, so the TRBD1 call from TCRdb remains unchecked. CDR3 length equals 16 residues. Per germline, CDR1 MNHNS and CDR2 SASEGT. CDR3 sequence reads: CASSPRGAYSNQPQHF.

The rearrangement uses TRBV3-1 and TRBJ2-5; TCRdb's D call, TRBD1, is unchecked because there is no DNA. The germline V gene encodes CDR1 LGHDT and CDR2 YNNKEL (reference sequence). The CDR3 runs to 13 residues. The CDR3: CASSQDRDRTQYF.

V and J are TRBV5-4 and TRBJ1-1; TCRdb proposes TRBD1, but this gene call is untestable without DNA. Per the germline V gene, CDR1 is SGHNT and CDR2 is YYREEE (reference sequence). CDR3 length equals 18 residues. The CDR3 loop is CASSLGSGRPPGNTEAFF.

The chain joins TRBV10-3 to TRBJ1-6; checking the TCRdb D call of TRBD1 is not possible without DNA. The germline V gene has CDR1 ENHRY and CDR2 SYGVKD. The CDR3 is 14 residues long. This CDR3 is CAISGQGENSPLHF.

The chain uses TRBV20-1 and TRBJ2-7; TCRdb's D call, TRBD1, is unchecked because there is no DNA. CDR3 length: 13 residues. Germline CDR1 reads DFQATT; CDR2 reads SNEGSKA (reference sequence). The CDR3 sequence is CSAPRGGVYEQYF.

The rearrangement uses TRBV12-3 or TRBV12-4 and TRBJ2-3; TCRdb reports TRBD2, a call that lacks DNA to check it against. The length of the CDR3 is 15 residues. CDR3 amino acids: CASSRASGSTDTQYF.

CDR3 sequence reads: CASSGEAGETQYF. This chain uses TRBV2 with TRBJ2-5; there is no DNA to check the TCRdb D call of TRBD2. CDR1 and CDR2 (germline): SNHLY, FYNNEI. The CDR3 spans 13 residues.

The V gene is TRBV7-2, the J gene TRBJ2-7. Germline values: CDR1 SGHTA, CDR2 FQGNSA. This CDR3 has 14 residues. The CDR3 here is CASSLERPSYEQYF.

This chain's CDR3 is CASTRDTSYEQYF. The V call is TRBV12-3 or TRBV12-4, the J call TRBJ2-7; without DNA, the TCRdb call of TRBD1 cannot be checked. There are 13 residues in the CDR3.

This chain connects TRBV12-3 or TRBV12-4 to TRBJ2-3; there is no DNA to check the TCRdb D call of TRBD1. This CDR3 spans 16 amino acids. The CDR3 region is CASSFGQSQRLDTQYF.

The CDR3 loop reads CASSPGTAGSEAFF. The chain employs TRBV3-1 and TRBJ1-1; TCRdb proposes TRBD1, but this gene call is untestable without DNA. CDR3 size: 14 residues. Germline assignment: CDR1 LGHDT and CDR2 YNNKEL (reference sequence).

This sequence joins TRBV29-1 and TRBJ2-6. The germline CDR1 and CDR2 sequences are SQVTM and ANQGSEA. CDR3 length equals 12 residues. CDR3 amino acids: CSVISGANVLTF.

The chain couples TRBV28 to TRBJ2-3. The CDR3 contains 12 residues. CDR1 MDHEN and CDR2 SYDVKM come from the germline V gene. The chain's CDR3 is CASRVSTDTQYF.

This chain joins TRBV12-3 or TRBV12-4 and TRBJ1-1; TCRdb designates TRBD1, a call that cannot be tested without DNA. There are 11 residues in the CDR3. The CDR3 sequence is CASTRQLQAFF.